The 12 T cell receptor beta chains reported below all come from one sample, sequenced in a study of beta chain features in type 1 diabetes. For these receptors, no antigen is known. Reverse transcribing all isolated RNA meant expressed TCRB transcripts were sequenced. Produced via immunoSEQ multiplex PCR; TCRdb's table is partial and in-frame only. The data contain 500,000 to 850,000 clones, more than 13% of them singletons. Whole-study results and caveats: Among patients with Type 1 diabetes, TCRB CDR3s were moderately but significantly shorter in every one of the four CD4+ subsets.

Sequencing input: naive CD4+ T cells from blood. Every receptor here comes from a man between 18 and 35 years old with type 1 diabetes.

The chain has TRBV7-2 and TRBJ2-7, with 14 bases that match TRBD2. From germline, CDR1 is SGHTA and CDR2 FQGNSA. This CDR3 is built from 17 residues. Trimming removed 4 bases from V and 0 bases from J; junction bases left unmatched: 5. Here the CDR3 reads CASSSQGLAGASYEQYF. The CDR3 region has the DNA TGTGCCAGCAGCTCCCAGGGACTAGCGGGGGCCTCCTACGAGCAGTACTTC. Supplemented by reference TRBV7-2 and TRBJ2-7, the full variable domain reads GAGVSQSPSNKVTEKGKDVELRCDPISGHTALYWYRQSLGQGLEFLIYFQGNSAPDKSGLPSDRFSAERTGGSVSTLTIQRTQQEDSAVYLCASSSQGLAGASYEQYFGPGTRLTVT.

Regarding this clone: At the DNA level, this CDR3 is encoded by other sequences in the same sample as well. This chain connects TRBV18 to TRBJ2-7; D perhaps matches TRBD2 (5 bases). CDR1 is KGHSH, CDR2 LQKENI, per germline. This CDR3 has 14 residues. Trimming left V 6 bases short and J 1 base short, with 13 bases between. The CDR3 here is CASSPQRDSYEQYF. The CDR3 DNA reads TGTGCCAGCTCCCCTCAACGGGATTCCTACGAGCAGTACTTC.

This clone was seen a few times. The chain links TRBV29-1 to TRBJ2-7; 7 nucleotides align to TRBD2. The CDR3 spans 12 residues. The V segment lost 2 bases and the J segment 2 bases; nucleotides outside the gene matches: 0. The germline CDR1 and CDR2 sequences are SQVTM and ANQGSEA. The CDR3 sequence: CSVESGAYEQYF. The CDR3 DNA reads as TGCAGCGTTGAAAGCGGGGCCTACGAGCAGTACTTC.

The chain couples TRBV7-9 to TRBJ2-7; D is perhaps TRBD1 (6 bases). The germline CDR1 and CDR2 sequences are SEHNR and FQNEAQ (reference sequence). This CDR3 has 13 residues. With 2 bases removed from V and 5 bases from J, the gap between germline ends came to 10 bases. The CDR3 loop is CASSLTGSHEQYF. In nucleotides, the CDR3 is TGTGCCAGCAGCTTAACAGGGTCCCACGAGCAGTACTTC.

This clone was seen a handful of times. Other DNA sequences of this sample code for an identical CDR3. The gene calls are TRBV6-5 and TRBJ2-2, with 7 bases fitting TRBD1. V gave up 2 bases and J gave up 4 bases; unmatched junction bases: 1. The CDR3 has 14 amino acids. Germline assignment: CDR1 MNHEY and CDR2 SVGAGI. CDR3 DNA: TGTGCCAGCAGTTACAGGGGGCTCACCGGGGAGCTGTTTTTT. This gives the protein CASSYRGLTGELFF.

The chain recombines TRBV2 with TRBJ1-2; TRBD1 agrees at 7 bases. The CDR3 runs to 14 residues. The ends lost 6 bases at V and 5 bases at J; junction bases unmatched: 9. Germline V CDR1 and CDR2: SNHLY, FYNNEI. The DNA of the CDR3 is TGTGCCAGCAGGAGGGGGCAAGGGGGATATGGCTACACCTTC. Its protein product is CASRRGQGGYGYTF.

This clone was seen a handful of times. The chain has TRBV30 and TRBJ1-2, with a possible D match to TRBD1 (6 bases). The CDR3 is made up of 11 amino acids. Germline assignment: CDR1 GTSNPN and CDR2 SVGIG (reference sequence). Trimming cost V 4 bases and J 7 bases, with 10 bases left between them. In DNA, the CDR3 is TGTGCCTGGACCTTAGGGGGTGGCTACACCTTC. Translating gives CAWTLGGGYTF.

This clone occurred a few times. This chain links TRBV9 with TRBJ2-7, with D unresolved. This CDR3 spans 13 amino acids. Trimming left V 4 bases short and J 5 bases short, with 13 bases between. CDR1 and CDR2 from the germline V gene are SGDLS and YYNGEE. In nucleotides, the CDR3 is TGTGCCAGCAGCCCCATCCCATTTCACGAGCAGTACTTC. This encodes CASSPIPFHEQYF.

The rearrangement links TRBV12-5 to TRBJ1-2, with a weak D call TRBD1 (5 bases). This CDR3 spans 17 amino acids. Per germline, CDR1 LGHNT and CDR2 FRNRAP. Trimming cost V 2 bases and J 4 bases, with 20 bases left between them. The CDR3 sequence: CASGLSGGAYSFYGYTF. The CDR3 DNA is TGTGCTAGTGGTTTGTCGGGCGGGGCTTATTCATTCTATGGCTACACCTTC.

This clone was detected only a few times. The genes are TRBV7-9 and TRBJ1-5; D is unclear. Germline V gene sequence: CDR1 SEHNR, CDR2 FQNEAQ (reference sequence). V was shortened by 3 bases and J by 5 bases, with 5 bases between the two germline ends. The CDR3 is 12 residues long. As DNA, the CDR3 is TGTGCCAGCAGCTTGGCAGATCAGCCCCAGCATTTT. It encodes CASSLADQPQHF.

This clone has a handful of counts. The rearrangement uses TRBV6-5 and TRBJ2-4; no clear D gene. The CDR3 consists of 16 residues. Trimming cost V 2 bases and J 0 bases, with 11 bases left between them. Germline CDR1 MNHEY, CDR2 SVGAGI. The CDR3 DNA reads TGTGCCAGCAGTTACGGTACCGACGGAGCCAAAAACATTCAGTACTTC. As protein: CASSYGTDGAKNIQYF.

The chain couples TRBV4-2 to TRBJ2-2; D not resolved. The V gene's germline CDR1 is LGHNA and CDR2 YNFKEQ. The CDR3 is 12 amino acids. Trimming pared 0 bases from V and 6 bases from J, leaving 2 bases between. DNA for the CDR3: TGTGCCAGCAGCCAAGATGCCGGGGAGCTGTTTTTT. This sequence encodes CASSQDAGELFF.